This TCR beta chain was captured in a study of T cell responses to AZD1222 COVID-19 vaccine. Findings and caveats of the study: A reported finding is that nearly half of spike-specific TCRs target unmutated variant regions. Every sample of the repertoires postdated the peak T cell response.

Clones were read by immunoSEQ multiplex PCR, and TCRdb kept only the in-frame ones, dropping some. The sample consists of 40,000 to 50,000 clones, over 70% of them appearing once. The germline V gene has CDR1 MNHEY and CDR2 SVGAGI. With 6 bases removed from V and 1 base from J, the gap between germline ends came to 12 bases. The CDR3 sequence is 14 residues long. Turning to this clone: The antigen is not known.

This TCR was recovered from an adult who received the AZD1222 COVID-19 vaccine. The sequencing used peripheral blood, collected 28 days after the second AZD1222 dose. This chain joins TRBV6-5 and TRBJ1-1; TRBD1 is a possible D gene (6 bases). The CDR3 DNA follows: TGTGCCAGCAGGGGGGGCCGGGGGAACACTGAAGCTTTCTTT. It encodes CASRGGRGNTEAFF.